Each of the 24 T cell receptor beta chains below was sequenced from the same sample in a study of blood T cell repertoires in COVID-19. Some clones are missing from TCRdb's copy, which holds only in-frame ones; the method was immunoSEQ multiplex PCR. The sample records just over 250,000 clones, approximately 90% being singletons. The sample was peripheral blood. These receptors originate from a man between 60 and 70 years old who had recovered from COVID-19.

The V call is TRBV6-2 or TRBV6-3, the J call TRBJ1-5, with a weak D call TRBD1 (6 bases). There are 16 residues in the CDR3. Germline CDR1 and CDR2: MNHEY and SVGEGT. V was shortened by 5 bases and J by 0 bases, with 14 bases between the two germline ends. CDR3 coding DNA: TGTGCCAGCAGTGACCTCAGGACAGTTAGCAATCAGCCCCAGCATTTT. It encodes CASSDLRTVSNQPQHF.

The genes are TRBV12-3 or TRBV12-4 and TRBJ2-6; D not resolved. The CDR3 length is 13 residues. V was shortened by 5 bases and J by 4 bases, with 6 bases between the two germline ends. The CDR3 here is CASSPLGANVLTF. The DNA for the CDR3 is TGTGCCAGCAGTCCCCTAGGGGCCAACGTCCTGACTTTC.

Worth noting for this clone: This same CDR3 is encoded by further DNA sequences in the sample. V gene TRBV3-1 (or the pseudogene TRBV3-2) combines with J gene TRBJ1-5; D is perhaps TRBD1 (6 bases). CDR3 length: 14 amino acids. In germline, CDR1 is LGHDT, CDR2 YNNKEL (reference sequence). The germline V and J ends were trimmed by 3 bases and 0 bases, with 6 bases remaining between them. This CDR3 reads CASSQGHSNQPQHF. The DNA for the CDR3 is TGTGCCAGCAGCCAGGGACATAGCAATCAGCCCCAGCATTTT.

V is TRBV19 and J is TRBJ1-1; 7 nucleotides align to TRBD1. Per the germline V gene, CDR1 is LNHDA and CDR2 is SQIVND (reference sequence). CDR3 length equals 17 residues. With 4 bases clipped from V and 0 bases from J, the junction kept 11 bases outside the gene matches. The CDR3 DNA reads as TGTGCCAGTAGTAGGCCCCAGGGGGGCAGGATGAACACTGAAGCTTTCTTT. This codes for CASSRPQGGRMNTEAFF.

V is TRBV18 and J is TRBJ1-4; D remains ambiguous. V lost 1 base to trimming and J lost 2 bases, with 8 bases between them. This CDR3 comprises 15 residues. Germline CDR1 is KGHSH and CDR2 is LQKENI. The DNA for the CDR3 is TGTGCCAGCTCACCACGTGGAGGGACTAATGAAAAACTGTTTTTT. Its translation is CASSPRGGTNEKLFF.

The chain has TRBV24-1 and TRBJ2-7, with 9 bases fitting TRBD2. The CDR3 is 16 residues long. Per germline, CDR1 KGHDR and CDR2 SFDVKD. Unmatched junction bases numbered 11, after V lost 3 bases and J lost 6 bases. CDR3 protein: CATSDPSGDRASEQYF. The CDR3 region has the DNA TGTGCCACCAGTGATCCTAGCGGGGATAGGGCTTCCGAGCAGTACTTC.

V and J are TRBV11-2 and TRBJ1-1, with TRBD1 as a possible D gene (6 bases). The germline CDR1 and CDR2 sequences are SGHAT and FQNNGV. Trimming shortened V by 5 bases and J by 1 base, and 11 bases separated the two germline ends. The CDR3 covers 14 residues. CDR3: CASSNRVANTEAFF. DNA of the CDR3: TGTGCCAGCAGCAACAGGGTCGCGAACACTGAAGCTTTCTTT.

The chain joins TRBV7-9 to TRBJ1-5; unclear D gene. The V and J ends lost 1 base and 3 bases respectively, with 7 bases between them. In germline, CDR1 is SEHNR, CDR2 FQNEAQ (reference sequence). This CDR3 region has 14 residues. CDR3 in amino acids: CASSLGALNQPQHF. In DNA, the CDR3 is TGTGCCAGCAGCTTAGGGGCCCTCAATCAGCCCCAGCATTTT.

This sequence joins TRBV9 and TRBJ2-7; 7 bases are shared with TRBD1. CDR1 and CDR2 (germline): SGDLS, YYNGEE. The ends lost 4 bases at V and 4 bases at J; junction bases unmatched: 8. This CDR3 is 14 amino acids long. CDR3 coding DNA: TGTGCCAGCAGCCGCCAGGACAGGCCTTACGAGCAGTACTTC. Protein sequence: CASSRQDRPYEQYF.

This clone was found a few times. The chain uses TRBV11-2 and TRBJ2-4; 13 nucleotides line up with TRBD2. This CDR3 is 18 amino acids long. V lost 1 base, J lost 0 bases, and 3 bases stayed unmatched. Germline CDR1 and CDR2: SGHAT and FQNNGV. This CDR3 is CASSLGTSGGVAKNIQYF. The CDR3 DNA follows: TGTGCCAGCAGCTTAGGGACTAGCGGGGGCGTAGCCAAAAACATTCAGTACTTC.

The CDR3 nucleotides read TGTGCCAGCAGCTTGGAATGGGAGGGGACTGAAGCTTTCTTT. Protein: CASSLEWEGTEAFF. The V call is TRBV5-4, the J call TRBJ1-1, with TRBD1 as a possible D gene (5 bases). CDR3 length: 14 amino acids. Trimming pared 0 bases from V and 5 bases from J, leaving 11 bases between. Looked up from germline, CDR1 is SGHNT and CDR2 is YYREEE (reference sequence).

The V gene is TRBV9, the J gene TRBJ2-1, with 9 bases aligning to TRBD2. The CDR3 consists of 16 residues. With V trimmed by 0 bases and J by 5 bases, 6 bases remained unmatched. The germline gives CDR1 SGDLS, CDR2 YYNGEE. The CDR3: CASSVATQRGDNEQFF. CDR3 nucleotides: TGTGCCAGCAGCGTAGCTACCCAGCGGGGGGACAATGAGCAGTTCTTC.

The gene calls are TRBV25-1 and TRBJ2-1; D call uncertain. Looked up from germline, CDR1 is MGHDK and CDR2 is SYGVNS. The CDR3 is 11 amino acids. Between the trimmed V and J ends, which lost 3 bases and 7 bases, there was a span of 4 bases. The CDR3 spells CASSDQNEQFF. The CDR3 DNA reads as TGTGCCAGCAGTGATCAGAATGAGCAGTTCTTC. Full variable domain (rest looked up from reference TRBV25-1 and TRBJ2-1): EADIYQTPRYLVIGTGKKITLECSQTMGHDKMYWYQQDPGMELHLIHYSYGVNSTEKGDLSSESTVSRIRTEHFPLTLESARPSHTSQYLCASSDQNEQFFGPGTRLTVL.

The chain couples TRBV11-3 to TRBJ2-1; 7 bases agree with TRBD2. Germline CDR1 reads SGHNT; CDR2 reads YENEEA. The V gene end was trimmed by 5 bases and the J gene end by 8 bases; junction bases not matched to a gene: 12. This CDR3 spans 15 amino acids. CDR3 nucleotide sequence: TGTGCCAGCAGCCGCGGACTAGGGCAAGGGTATGAGCAGTTCTTC. Translated, it gives CASSRGLGQGYEQFF.

The J gene is TRBJ1-5, the V gene TRBV6-5; D gene ambiguous. CDR1 and CDR2 from the germline V gene are MNHEY and SVGAGI. The CDR3 runs to 15 residues. Trimming took off 4 bases at V and 0 bases at J, with 10 bases between the two ends. The CDR3 spells CASSSGNPSNQPQHF. CDR3 DNA sequence: TGTGCCAGCAGTTCCGGGAACCCTAGCAATCAGCCCCAGCATTTT.

This chain joins TRBV11-3 and TRBJ2-2, with no clear D. V lost 4 bases to trimming and J lost 1 base, with 7 bases between them. Germline assignment: CDR1 SGHNT and CDR2 YENEEA. The CDR3 length is 14 residues. In DNA form, the CDR3 reads TGTGCCAGCAGCTGGCGAGGGAACACCGGGGAGCTGTTTTTT. As protein: CASSWRGNTGELFF.

This clone was counted once. The rearrangement joins TRBV30 to TRBJ2-7; 8 nucleotides align to TRBD1. Germline loops: CDR1 GTSNPN, CDR2 SVGIG (reference sequence). V lost 3 bases, J lost 7 bases, and 5 bases stayed unmatched. The CDR3 contains 12 residues. The CDR3 nucleotides are TGTGCCTGGAGACAGGGGGTGGGGGAGCAGTACTTC. Amino acids: CAWRQGVGEQYF.

This clone was observed once. The rearrangement joins TRBV4-2 to TRBJ2-5, with 8 bases that match TRBD2. The CDR3 contains 20 residues. Per germline, CDR1 LGHNA and CDR2 YNFKEQ. The J segment lost 1 base and the V segment lost 1 base, leaving 17 bases of the junction unmatched. The CDR3 is CASSQVWPRGRGVRQETQYF. Written as DNA, the CDR3 is TGTGCCAGCAGCCAAGTCTGGCCCCGCGGGCGGGGGGTTCGCCAAGAGACCCAGTACTTC.

The chain carries TRBV6-5 and TRBJ2-7; 9 bases are shared with TRBD1. The ends lost 4 bases at V and 4 bases at J; junction bases unmatched: 8. The CDR3 consists of 15 residues. CDR1 MNHEY and CDR2 SVGAGI come from the germline V gene. The CDR3 protein is CASSSLPGQGYEQYF. The CDR3 DNA is TGTGCCAGCAGTTCTCTACCGGGACAGGGATACGAGCAGTACTTC.

The chain recombines TRBV7-9 with TRBJ1-5; weak D call: TRBD1 (6 bases). The germline V and J ends were trimmed by 4 bases and 2 bases, with 12 bases remaining between them. Germline loops: CDR1 SEHNR, CDR2 FQNEAQ (reference sequence). The CDR3 contains 15 residues. The CDR3 DNA reads TGTGCCAGCAGCTCCTCGGGACACGGCAATCAGCCCCAGCATTTT. Amino acid sequence: CASSSSGHGNQPQHF.

V usage is TRBV4-2 and J usage is TRBJ1-1; a possible D gene is TRBD1 (5 bases). V lost 1 base and J 4 bases, leaving 13 bases between the germline ends. The CDR3 is 15 amino acids. The germline CDR1 and CDR2 sequences are LGHNA and YNFKEQ. The CDR3 loop is CASSQAVQGGTEAFF. As DNA, the CDR3 is TGTGCCAGCAGCCAAGCGGTTCAGGGAGGCACTGAAGCTTTCTTT.

A single count supports this clone. The chain is built from TRBV5-4 and TRBJ1-2, with 7 bases aligning to TRBD1. This CDR3 is 14 amino acids long. The germline V gene encodes CDR1 SGHNT and CDR2 YYREEE (reference sequence). The junction had 6 bases not matched to a gene; V was cut back by 3 bases and J by 4 bases. The CDR3 DNA reads as TGTGCCAGCAGCTGGCCGACAGGGCCCTATGGCTACACCTTC. Its translation: CASSWPTGPYGYTF.

The genes are TRBV6-1 and TRBJ2-3, with 8 positions matching TRBD2. The CDR3 runs 17 residues. Germline assignment: CDR1 MNHNS and CDR2 SASEGT. Germline trimming cut 2 bases from V and 6 bases from J; bases unmatched to any gene: 13. CDR3 bases: TGTGCCAGCAGTGAATATTTAGCGGGGCTAGCAAGTGATACGCAGTATTTT. It codes for CASSEYLAGLASDTQYF.

The chain uses TRBV6-5 and TRBJ2-1; 7 bases are a match to TRBD2. The J segment lost 9 bases and the V segment lost 8 bases, leaving 4 bases of the junction unmatched. CDR1 is MNHEY and CDR2 is SVGAGI in the germline V gene. CDR3 length equals 11 residues. The CDR3 loop is CASGGGGEQFF. CDR3 coding DNA: TGTGCCAGCGGGGGGGGTGGTGAGCAGTTCTTC.